Below are 19 T cell receptor beta chains sequenced from a single sample in a study of control samples from healthy donors and cancer patients. Measured with immunoSEQ multiplex PCR; TCRdb has only the in-frame clones, and not every one. The data show over 45,000 clones, more than 70% seen once. The specimen was PBMCs. The receptors here all came from a middle-aged man with colorectal cancer.

V and J are TRBV5-8 and TRBJ2-7; perhaps TRBD2 as D (5 bases). CDR1 SGHTS and CDR2 YDEGEE come from the germline V gene. Trimming took 2 bases from V and 4 from J, leaving 10 bases between them. This CDR3 is 13 amino acids long. CDR3 amino acids: CASSFRRRYEQYF. CDR3 coding DNA: TGTGCCAGCAGCTTTAGAAGGAGGTACGAGCAGTACTTC.

The V gene is TRBV10-1, the J gene TRBJ2-5; 8 bases match TRBD2. The CDR3 is made up of 14 amino acids. Germline CDR1 reads WNHNN; CDR2 reads SYGVQD (reference sequence). J was trimmed by 5 bases and V by 10 bases; bases with no gene match: 12. The CDR3 DNA sequence: TGCGCCACCAGCCGAGCGGGAGTCCTGGAGACCCAGTACTTC. Translated, it gives CATSRAGVLETQYF.

The rearrangement links TRBV9 to TRBJ2-1; TRBD2 matches at 14 bases. This CDR3 has 20 residues. Germline V gives CDR1 SGDLS, CDR2 YYNGEE. V lost 0 bases to trimming and J lost 0 bases; unmatched junction nucleotides: 8. The CDR3 loop reads CASSVGPGTSGRGSYNEQFF. CDR3 coding DNA: TGTGCCAGCAGCGTAGGTCCTGGGACTAGCGGGAGAGGCTCCTACAATGAGCAGTTCTTC.

The gene calls are TRBV5-6 and TRBJ2-3; TRBD1 aligns across 7 bases. Germline lookup yields CDR1 SGHDT and CDR2 YYEEEE. The ends lost 3 bases at V and 0 bases at J; junction bases unmatched: 7. CDR3 length equals 16 residues. The CDR3 region is CASSWNRGGSTDTQYF. For the CDR3, the DNA is TGTGCCAGCAGCTGGAACAGGGGCGGGAGCACAGATACGCAGTATTTT.

The CDR3 loop reads CASTVRDLSYNEQFF. In nucleotides, the CDR3 is TGTGCCAGCACAGTGCGAGATCTCTCCTACAATGAGCAGTTCTTC. The chain has TRBV2 and TRBJ2-1, with D uncertain. V was clipped by 7 bases and J by 0 bases, with 13 bases between them. The CDR3 spans 15 residues. Germline values: CDR1 SNHLY, CDR2 FYNNEI. The complete variable domain, with remaining parts taken from reference TRBV2 and TRBJ2-1, reads EPEVTQTPSHQVTQMGQEVILRCVPISNHLYFYWYRQILGQKVEFLVSFYNNEISEKSEIFDDQFSVERPDGSNFTLKIRSTKLEDSAMYFCASTVRDLSYNEQFFGPGTRLTVL.

The table lists this clone with a count of one. The chain links TRBV24-1 to TRBJ2-2, with TRBD1 matching 8 bases. V trimming: 5 bases; J trimming: 4 bases; junction bases outside the gene matches: 5. The CDR3 covers 15 residues. Per germline, CDR1 KGHDR and CDR2 SFDVKD. Written as DNA, the CDR3 is TGTGCCACCAGTGGGACAGGGAGAGTCACCGGGGAGCTGTTTTTT. Its protein is CATSGTGRVTGELFF.

The chain recombines TRBV11-2 with TRBJ1-1; D is unresolved. V was cut by 2 bases and J by 3 bases, with 4 bases left in between. The CDR3 runs to 12 residues. The germline gives CDR1 SGHAT, CDR2 FQNNGV. DNA for the CDR3: TGTGCCAGCAGCTTATTGGACACTGAAGCTTTCTTT. Translated: CASSLLDTEAFF.

This rearrangement joins TRBV6-8 to TRBJ2-1; a weak D match, TRBD2 (7 bases). V gave up 2 bases and J gave up 9 bases, with 23 bases separating them. The V gene's germline CDR1 is MNHGY and CDR2 SAAAGT. CDR3 size: 17 residues. The CDR3 reads CASSYPWSGTQLSEQFF. The CDR3 region has the DNA TGTGCCAGCAGTTACCCCTGGAGCGGGACACAACTCAGTGAGCAGTTCTTC.

The chain is built from TRBV27 and TRBJ1-1; D not resolved. Per germline, CDR1 MNHEY and CDR2 SMNVEV (reference sequence). The CDR3 totals 15 residues. The V and J ends lost 2 bases and 1 base respectively, with 11 bases between them. The CDR3 protein is CASSLGLRRNTEAFF. CDR3 DNA sequence: TGTGCCAGCAGTTTAGGGCTCCGAAGGAACACTGAAGCTTTCTTT.

V and J are TRBV28 and TRBJ1-2, with D unclear. This CDR3 has 13 amino acids. The V gene lost 6 bases and the J gene lost 3 bases, with 11 bases spanning the gap. Germline V CDR1 and CDR2: MDHEN, SYDVKM. The CDR3 region is CASSLPVDYGYTF. CDR3 sequence (DNA): TGTGCCAGCAGCCTTCCGGTTGACTATGGCTACACCTTC.

A note on this clone: Mismatch with germline at one junction end may stem from a read error. This chain joins TRBV7-9 and TRBJ1-5, with D possibly TRBD1 on 6 matching bases. The CDR3 length is 12 residues. The germline CDR1 and CDR2 sequences are SEHNR and FQNEAQ (reference sequence). CDR3 protein: CASSNDRLIWYF. The DNA of the CDR3 is TGTGCCAGCAGCAACGACAGGCTAATTTGGTATTTT.

The chain recombines TRBV24-1 with TRBJ2-3, with TRBD2 matching 9 bases. The CDR3 extends over 15 amino acids. Trimming removed 10 bases from V and 1 base from J; junction bases left unmatched: 8. The V gene's germline CDR1 is KGHDR and CDR2 SFDVKD. This CDR3 is CATGTAGGGTDTQYF. The CDR3 DNA sequence: TGTGCCACGGGGACGGCGGGAGGGGGCACAGATACGCAGTATTTT.

The J gene is TRBJ2-1, the V gene TRBV6-5; TRBD1 agrees at 9 bases. The CDR3 is 15 residues long. J lost 4 bases, V lost 6 bases, and 7 bases had no gene match. The germline CDR1 and CDR2 sequences are MNHEY and SVGAGI. The CDR3, as DNA: TGTGCCAGCAGCCCCGGGACAGGGCTTTACAATGAGCAGTTCTTC. Its translation: CASSPGTGLYNEQFF.

The sample holds one count of this clone. The DNA for the CDR3 is TGTGCCAGCAGTGCGGGACTAGCGGTGAGCACAGATACGCAGTATTTT. It specifies CASSAGLAVSTDTQYF. This chain links TRBV2 with TRBJ2-3; 11 positions match TRBD2. Looked up from germline, CDR1 is SNHLY and CDR2 is FYNNEI. This CDR3 contains 16 residues. V dropped 4 bases and J dropped 0; count of bases not matched to a gene: 3.

J is TRBJ2-1 and V is TRBV7-9; 8 bases are a match to TRBD2. The CDR3 has 17 amino acids. Trimming took 1 base from V and 1 from J; bases not matched to a gene: 6. Germline CDR1 and CDR2: SEHNR and FQNEAQ (reference sequence). This CDR3 is CASSLGRGLVSYNEQFF. Written as DNA, the CDR3 is TGTGCCAGCAGCTTAGGTCGGGGACTAGTGTCCTACAATGAGCAGTTCTTC.

The CDR3 loop is CASSTAPPSVSSYNEQFF. As DNA, the CDR3 is TGTGCCAGCTCCACCGCCCCCCCATCCGTCAGCTCCTACAATGAGCAGTTCTTC. The chain employs TRBV18 and TRBJ2-1, with D hard to call. The ends were cut back, 6 bases at V and 0 bases at J, with 21 bases in the middle. Per germline, CDR1 KGHSH and CDR2 LQKENI. This CDR3 has 18 amino acids.

The rearrangement links TRBV10-3 to TRBJ2-3, with TRBD1 matching 7 bases. Germline V gene lookup returns CDR1 ENHRY and CDR2 SYGVKD. CDR3 length: 14 residues. J gave up 3 bases and V 4 bases, and 4 bases lay outside the gene matches. CDR3 coding DNA: TGTGCCATCAGTGCCAGACAGGGTACAGATACGCAGTATTTT. It translates to CAISARQGTDTQYF.

V is TRBV5-1 and J is TRBJ2-1, with D possibly matching TRBD2 (5 bases). Germline-derived CDR1 and CDR2 are SGHRS and YFSETQ. The CDR3 is 14 residues long. Trimming shortened V by 0 bases and J by 4 bases, and 8 bases separated the two germline ends. The CDR3 is CASSLEGEYNEQFF. CDR3 in DNA: TGCGCCAGCAGCTTGGAGGGAGAATACAATGAGCAGTTCTTC.

The chain carries TRBV3-1 (or the pseudogene TRBV3-2) and TRBJ1-4, with 10 bases lining up with TRBD1. The CDR3 is 13 residues long. Losses at the gene ends were 5 bases for V and 11 bases for J; bases not matched to a gene: 5. Germline lookup yields CDR1 LGHDT and CDR2 YNNKEL (reference sequence). The CDR3, as DNA: TGTGCCAGCAGCTGGGACAGGGGAGGGAAACTGTTTTTT. Translated, it gives CASSWDRGGKLFF.